One TCR beta chain is described in this entry. The target antigen is unknown. The entry originates in a study of post-analysis software for immune sequencing data. Every TCR beta cDNA library bore unique molecular identifiers. Once roughly 0.85 to 11 million T cells were used, roughly 0.5 million cDNA molecules resulted. Via MiXCR, TCRdb re-called the PCR reads, giving one row per CDR3 protein. The sample gives hundreds of thousands of distinct CDR3 sequences, around 47% of which show up once; 1.5% to 2% is in the top ten. Notes on the study in general: The study found significantly lower normalized Chao1 diversity in multiple sclerosis patients than in controls. TRBV segments more frequent in patients than in controls numbered several and included TRBV5-6, TRBV5-1 and TRBV20-1.

This CDR3 spans 14 amino acids. Per the germline V gene, CDR1 is LNHDA and CDR2 is SQIVND (reference sequence). V dropped 1 base and J dropped 5 bases, with 12 bases sitting between them. The rearrangement joins TRBV19 to TRBJ2-7, with D maybe TRBD1 (6 bases). This clonotype was obtained from a girl aged 10 to 17 with multiple sclerosis. The sample comprised blood. In DNA form, the CDR3 reads TGTGCCAGTAGTATAGCGGGACATCGGAACGAGCAGTACTTC. The encoded protein is CASSIAGHRNEQYF.